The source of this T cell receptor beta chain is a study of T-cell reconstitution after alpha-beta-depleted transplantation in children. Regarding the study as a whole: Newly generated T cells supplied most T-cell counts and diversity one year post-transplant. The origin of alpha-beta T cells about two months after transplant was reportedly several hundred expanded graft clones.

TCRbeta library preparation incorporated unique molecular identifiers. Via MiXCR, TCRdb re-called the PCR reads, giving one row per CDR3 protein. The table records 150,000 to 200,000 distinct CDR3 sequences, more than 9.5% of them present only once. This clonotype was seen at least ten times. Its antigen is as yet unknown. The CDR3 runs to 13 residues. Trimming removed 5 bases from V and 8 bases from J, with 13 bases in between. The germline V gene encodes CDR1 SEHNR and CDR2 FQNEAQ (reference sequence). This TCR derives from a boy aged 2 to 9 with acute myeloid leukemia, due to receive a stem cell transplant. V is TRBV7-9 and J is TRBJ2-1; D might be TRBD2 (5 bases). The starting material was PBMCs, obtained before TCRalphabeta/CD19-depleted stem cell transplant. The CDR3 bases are TGTGCCAGCAGCGCCGCCGGGCGGGATGAGCAGTTCTTC. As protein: CASSAAGRDEQFF. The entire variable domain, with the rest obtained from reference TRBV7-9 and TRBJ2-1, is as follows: DTGVSQNPRHKITKRGQNVTFRCDPISEHNRLYWYRQTLGQGPEFLTYFQNEAQLEKSRLLSDRFSAERPKGSFSTLEIQRTEQGDSAMYLCASSAAGRDEQFFGPGTRLTVL.